The rows below give T cell receptor beta chains drawn from one sample of a study of CD8 T cells in ankylosing spondylitis. A single record per CDR3 protein comes from TCRdb applying MiXCR to the 5' RACE reads. The repertoire has approximately 100,000 distinct CDR3 sequences, roughly 8.3% of them found once; the top ten carry 8.5% to 10%. Specimen: blood, either unsorted or a sorted T cell fraction (not recorded which). The receptor set was obtained from a male donor with ankylosing spondylitis or in good health (not recorded which). Both conserved end residues are part of each CDR3. Each record gives: D gene, J gene, CDR3 length, V gene, clone size, CDR3 DNA, CDR3 protein. The D gene is left open where the match is weak. Expanded clones get a size class; other rows say once, few or many, or leave the size out.

>.|TRBJ2-2|13|TRBV7-3|many
TGTGCCAGCAGCCCGACAAACACCGGGGAGCTGTTTTTT
CASSPTNTGELFF
>.|TRBJ2-5|17|TRBV5-1|.
TGCGCCAGCAGCTTGCTTCGGCCGGGAACAGGCCAAGAGACCCAGTACTTC
CASSLLRPGTGQETQYF
>TRBD1|TRBJ2-7|14|TRBV13|many
TGTGCCAGCAGCTTAATGGACAGGGGTCCGGAGCAGTACTTC
CASSLMDRGPEQYF
>.|TRBJ1-4|15|TRBV18|many
TGTGCCAGCTCACCTCAACTGTCTACTAATGAAAAACTGTTTTTT
CASSPQLSTNEKLFF
>.|TRBJ1-1|14|TRBV6-5|many
TGTGCCAGCAGTTACTTGGGGGACAACACTGAAGCTTTCTTT
CASSYLGDNTEAFF
>.|TRBJ1-1|16|TRBV6-5|many
TGTGCCAGCAGTTATGGGGCTAGGACCCGGAACACTGAAGCTTTCTTT
CASSYGARTRNTEAFF
>.|TRBJ2-7|13|TRBV29-1|many
TGCAGCGTCGCCCGGGGGGCTCCCTCCGAGCAGTACTTC
CSVARGAPSEQYF
>.|TRBJ1-3|13|TRBV12-3/TRBV12-4|many
TGTGCCAGCAGCCCGGGGTGGGGGAACACCATATATTTT
CASSPGWGNTIYF
>.|TRBJ2-2|10|TRBV29-1|many
TGCAGCGTTGTTAACGGGGAGCTGTTTTTT
CSVVNGELFF
>TRBD2|TRBJ2-3|15|TRBV4-2|many
TGTGCCAGCAGCCAAGAAGGGACTAGCCCAGATACGCAGTATTTT
CASSQEGTSPDTQYF
>.|TRBJ2-2|17|TRBV20-1|many
TGCAGTGCTAGAGATGGGTTGGTGGCAGATCGGGCCGGGGAGCTGTTTTTT
CSARDGLVADRAGELFF
>TRBD2|TRBJ2-1|13|TRBV11-3|many
TGTGCCAGCAAGGAGCGGGGATACAATGAGCAGTTCTTC
CASKERGYNEQFF
>.|TRBJ2-7|13|TRBV5-1|many
TGCGCCAGCAGCTTACAGGATACCTACGAGCAGTACTTC
CASSLQDTYEQYF
>.|TRBJ1-3|15|TRBV6-2/TRBV6-3|many
TGTGCCAGCAGTTCGGACCTTCACTCTGGAAACACCATATATTTT
CASSSDLHSGNTIYF
>.|TRBJ1-5|15|TRBV10-3|many
TGTGCCATCAGTGAGGATCTGACAGCTAATCAGCCCCAGCATTTT
CAISEDLTANQPQHF
>.|TRBJ2-7|10|TRBV20-1|few
TGCAGTGCTAGAGGAAACGAGCAGTACTTC
CSARGNEQYF
>.|TRBJ2-1|17|TRBV7-9|many
TGTGCCAGCAGCTTATCATCCGGGACCTCGACCTACAATGAGCAGTTCTTC
CASSLSSGTSTYNEQFF
>.|TRBJ2-2|16|TRBV4-3|.
TGCGCCAGCAGCCGTGAGGGGGGCTCGGGGACCGGGGAGCTGTTTTTT
CASSREGGSGTGELFF
>.|TRBJ2-4|14|TRBV29-1|many
TGCAGCGTTGATGGGGGCGAAGTAATTAACATTCAGTACTTC
CSVDGGEVINIQYF
>TRBD1|TRBJ2-3|15|TRBV12-3/TRBV12-4|many
TGTGCCAGCAGTCCGGGACAGGGAGTCACAGATACGCAGTATTTT
CASSPGQGVTDTQYF
>.|TRBJ2-1|16|TRBV20-1|.
TGCAGTGCCCGGGGTGACGGGCTTCCCCCCTACAATGAGCAGTTCTTC
CSARGDGLPPYNEQFF
>.|TRBJ2-2|14|TRBV7-8|many
TGTGCCAGCAGACCGAGCGTGACTACCGGGGAGCTGTTTTTT
CASRPSVTTGELFF
>.|TRBJ1-1|11|TRBV5-1|many
TGCGCCAGCTCCCAGGGCGCTGAAGCTTTCTTT
CASSQGAEAFF
>.|TRBJ2-3|17|TRBV4-3|many
TGCGCCAGCAGCCAAGATCTAAGAGGAATTCCCACAGATACGCAGTATTTT
CASSQDLRGIPTDTQYF
>.|TRBJ2-7|11|TRBV5-1|many
TGCGCCAGCAGCTTGAAGAACGAGCAGTACTTC
CASSLKNEQYF
>.|TRBJ2-5|13|TRBV12-3/TRBV12-4|few
TGTGCCAGCCTGAACCCGGGCCAAGAGACCCAGTACTTC
CASLNPGQETQYF
>.|TRBJ1-5|16|TRBV4-3|many
TGCGCCAGCAGCCCCAGACTGAGACAGAGCAATCAGCCCCAGCATTTT
CASSPRLRQSNQPQHF
>.|TRBJ2-7|12|TRBV3-1|.
TGTGCCAGCAGCCAAGCAGTCTACGAGCAGTACTTC
CASSQAVYEQYF
>TRBD2|TRBJ2-1|14|TRBV5-1|few
TGCGCCAGCAGCAAATTCAGCGGGAACGATGAGCAGTTCTTC
CASSKFSGNDEQFF
>TRBD2|TRBJ2-3|16|TRBV9|.
TGTGCCAGCAGCGTAGTGGGCGGGGGATACACAGATACGCAGTATTTT
CASSVVGGGYTDTQYF
>TRBD1|TRBJ2-3|19|TRBV7-8|.
TGTGCCAGCAGCCGACGTATATACGCCGGGACAGAAAAGTCAGATACGCAGTATTTT
CASSRRIYAGTEKSDTQYF
>.|TRBJ2-5|13|TRBV12-3/TRBV12-4|few
TGTGCCAGCAGCCGAACAGGGAAGTGGACCCAGTACTTC
CASSRTGKWTQYF
>.|TRBJ1-2|15|TRBV2|many
TGTGCCAGCAGTGAAGAGGGGTTAGCTAACTATGGCTACACCTTC
CASSEEGLANYGYTF
>.|TRBJ2-2|16|TRBV11-3|.
TGTGCCAGCAGCTTATTCGGGGACCTTAACACCGGGGAGCTGTTTTTT
CASSLFGDLNTGELFF
>.|TRBJ1-1|16|TRBV4-1|many
TGCGCCAGCAGCCAAGAGACTGGCGCGAGGAACACTGAAGCTTTCTTT
CASSQETGARNTEAFF
>.|TRBJ2-7|16|TRBV6-5|many
TGTGCCAGCAGTTACTCGAAAGACATCGGAGCCTACGAGCAGTACTTC
CASSYSKDIGAYEQYF
>.|TRBJ1-5|14|TRBV25-1|.
TGTGCCAGCAGTGAATACCTTAGCAATCAGCCCCAGCATTTT
CASSEYLSNQPQHF
>.|TRBJ1-6|14|TRBV12-3/TRBV12-4|many
TGTGCCAGCAGCTTAAGCTCCTATAATTCACCCCTCCACTTT
CASSLSSYNSPLHF
>.|TRBJ2-2|14|TRBV5-1|many
TGCGCCAGCAGCTTGGAGGGGAACACCGGGGAGCTGTTTTTT
CASSLEGNTGELFF
>.|TRBJ1-1|15|TRBV20-1|few
TGCAGTGCTAGAATCGTTGGACGTTTGAGCACTGAAGCTTTCTTT
CSARIVGRLSTEAFF
>.|TRBJ2-5|16|TRBV7-2|once
TGTGCCAGCAGCTTAGCCGAGACTTACACACTTGAGACCCAGAACTTC
CASSLAETYTLETQNF
>TRBD1|TRBJ1-2|18|TRBV12-3/TRBV12-4|many
TGTGCCAGCAGTTCCTTATTTTTCCCGGGACAGGTTCTCTATGGCTACACCTTC
CASSSLFFPGQVLYGYTF
>TRBD1|TRBJ2-5|14|TRBV20-1|many
TGCAGTGCTATTTCTGAACAGGGGCAAGAGACCCAGTACTTC
CSAISEQGQETQYF
>TRBD1|TRBJ1-2|13|TRBV20-1|many
TGCAGTGCTACCGGACAGGGGAACTATGGCTACACCTTC
CSATGQGNYGYTF
>TRBD1|TRBJ2-4|17|TRBV4-1|many
TGCGCCAGCAGCCAAGTCGGGACAGCACTAGCCAAAAACATTCAGTACTTC
CASSQVGTALAKNIQYF
>.|TRBJ1-3|14|TRBV5-1|many
TGCGCCAGCAGCTGGGACACCTCTGGAAACACCATATATTTT
CASSWDTSGNTIYF
>.|TRBJ2-5|12|TRBV29-1|many
TGCAGCGGCGATCAGGGGAGAGAGACCCAGTACTTC
CSGDQGRETQYF
>TRBD2|TRBJ2-3|15|TRBV7-9|many
TGTGCCAGCAGCTTAGGGACTAGCGGTACAGATACGCAGTATTTT
CASSLGTSGTDTQYF
>.|TRBJ2-7|14|TRBV4-2|many
TGTGCCAGCAGCCAAGATCTAGGGGCCTACGAGCAGTACTTC
CASSQDLGAYEQYF
>TRBD2|TRBJ2-3|16|TRBV5-1|many
TGCGCCAGCATGACTTCGGGACTAGCGGGAGCAGATACGCAGTATTTT
CASMTSGLAGADTQYF
>TRBD2|TRBJ2-5|17|TRBV27|many
TGTGCCAGCAGAGTAGCGGGAGGGCCCGGGAGTAGAGAGACCCAGTACTTC
CASRVAGGPGSRETQYF
>.|TRBJ2-7|15|TRBV7-9|.
TGTGCCAGCAGCTCCCTTACCGGGTCAAACTACGAGCAGTACTTC
CASSSLTGSNYEQYF
>.|TRBJ2-7|15|TRBV19|many
TGTGCCAGTAGTATAAAGGTGTTCCCAACCTACGAGCAGTACTTC
CASSIKVFPTYEQYF
>TRBD1|TRBJ2-5|14|TRBV7-7|many
TGTGCTAGCAGCTCGGGACAGGGAACAGAGACCCAGTACTTC
CASSSGQGTETQYF
>TRBD2|TRBJ2-1|18|TRBV4-3|.
TGCGCCAGCAGCCAAGATCCAGGGACTAGCGGGGGGGTCGATGAGCAGTTCTTC
CASSQDPGTSGGVDEQFF